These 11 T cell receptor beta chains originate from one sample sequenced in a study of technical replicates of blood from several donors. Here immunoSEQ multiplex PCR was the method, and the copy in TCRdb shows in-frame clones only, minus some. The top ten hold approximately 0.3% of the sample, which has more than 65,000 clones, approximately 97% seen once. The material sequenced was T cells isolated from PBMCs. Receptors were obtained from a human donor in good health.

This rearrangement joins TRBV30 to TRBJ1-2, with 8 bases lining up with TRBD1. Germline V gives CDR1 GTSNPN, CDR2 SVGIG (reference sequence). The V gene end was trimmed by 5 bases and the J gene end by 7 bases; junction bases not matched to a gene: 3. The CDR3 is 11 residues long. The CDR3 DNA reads TGTGCCTGGGGACAGGGAAGTGGCTACACCTTC. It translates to CAWGQGSGYTF.

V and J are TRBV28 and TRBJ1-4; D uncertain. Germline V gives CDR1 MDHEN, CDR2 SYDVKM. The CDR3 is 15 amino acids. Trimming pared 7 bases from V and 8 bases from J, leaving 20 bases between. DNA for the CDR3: TGTGCCAGCAAGGCCCCTGCCAGCCGGAGGGAAAAACTGTTTTTT. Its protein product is CASKAPASRREKLFF. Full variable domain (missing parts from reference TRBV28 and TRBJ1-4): DVKVTQSSRYLVKRTGEKVFLECVQDMDHENMFWYRQDPGLGLRLIYFSYDVKMKEKGDIPEGYSVSREKKERFSLILESASTNQTSMYLCASKAPASRREKLFFGSGTQLSVL.

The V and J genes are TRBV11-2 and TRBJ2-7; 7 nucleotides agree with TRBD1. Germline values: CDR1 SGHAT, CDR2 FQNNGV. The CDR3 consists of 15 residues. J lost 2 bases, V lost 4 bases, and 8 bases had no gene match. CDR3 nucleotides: TGTGCCAGCAGCTCGTGGGACAGCGGCCCCTACGAGCAGTACTTC. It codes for CASSSWDSGPYEQYF. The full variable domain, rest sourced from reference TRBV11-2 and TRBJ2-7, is EAGVAQSPRYKIIEKRQSVAFWCNPISGHATLYWYQQILGQGPKLLIQFQNNGVVDDSQLPKDRFSAERLKGVDSTLKIQPAKLEDSAVYLCASSSWDSGPYEQYFGPGTRLTVT.

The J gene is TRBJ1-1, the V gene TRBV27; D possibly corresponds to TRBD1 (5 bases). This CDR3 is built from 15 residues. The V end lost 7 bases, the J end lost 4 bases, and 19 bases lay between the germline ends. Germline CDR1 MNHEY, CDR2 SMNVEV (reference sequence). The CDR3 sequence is CASIHDLGRGTEAFF. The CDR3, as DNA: TGTGCCAGCATCCACGATCTGGGGCGGGGCACTGAAGCTTTCTTT.

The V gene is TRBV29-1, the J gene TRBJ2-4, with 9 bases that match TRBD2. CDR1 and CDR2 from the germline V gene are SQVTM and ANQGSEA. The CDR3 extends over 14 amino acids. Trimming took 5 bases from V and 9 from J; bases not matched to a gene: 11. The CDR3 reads CSVNIQGGGGIQYF. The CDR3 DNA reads TGCAGCGTTAACATACAAGGCGGGGGGGGCATTCAGTACTTC.

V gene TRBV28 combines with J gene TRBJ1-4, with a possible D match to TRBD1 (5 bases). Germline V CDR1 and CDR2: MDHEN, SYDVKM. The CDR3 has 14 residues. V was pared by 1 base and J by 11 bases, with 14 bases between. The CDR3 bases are TGTGCCAGCAGTTTATCGGGTGGCGGGGGGAAACTGTTTTTT. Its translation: CASSLSGGGGKLFF.

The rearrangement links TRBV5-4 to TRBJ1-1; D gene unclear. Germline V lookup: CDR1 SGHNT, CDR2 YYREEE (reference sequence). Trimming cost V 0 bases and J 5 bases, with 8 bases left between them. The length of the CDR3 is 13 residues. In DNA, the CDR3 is TGTGCCAGCAGCTTGGCCGAGGGAACTGAAGCTTTCTTT. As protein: CASSLAEGTEAFF.

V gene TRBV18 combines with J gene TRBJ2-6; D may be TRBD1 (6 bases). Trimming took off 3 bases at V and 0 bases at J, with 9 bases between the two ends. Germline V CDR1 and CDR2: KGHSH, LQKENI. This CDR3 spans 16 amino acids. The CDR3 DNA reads TGTGCCAGCTCACCGAACAGGGACTCTGGGGCCAACGTCCTGACTTTC. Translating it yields CASSPNRDSGANVLTF.

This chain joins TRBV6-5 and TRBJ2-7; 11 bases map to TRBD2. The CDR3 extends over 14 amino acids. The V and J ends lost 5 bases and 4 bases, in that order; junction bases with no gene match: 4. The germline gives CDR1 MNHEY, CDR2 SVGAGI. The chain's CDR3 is CASSSGLAGYEQYF. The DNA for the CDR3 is TGTGCCAGCAGTAGCGGACTAGCGGGTTACGAGCAGTACTTC.

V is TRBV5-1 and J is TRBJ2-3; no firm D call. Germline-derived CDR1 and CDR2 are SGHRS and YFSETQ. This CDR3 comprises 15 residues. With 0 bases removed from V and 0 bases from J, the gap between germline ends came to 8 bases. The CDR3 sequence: CASSLVGASTDTQYF. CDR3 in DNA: TGCGCCAGCAGCTTGGTCGGTGCTAGCACAGATACGCAGTATTTT.

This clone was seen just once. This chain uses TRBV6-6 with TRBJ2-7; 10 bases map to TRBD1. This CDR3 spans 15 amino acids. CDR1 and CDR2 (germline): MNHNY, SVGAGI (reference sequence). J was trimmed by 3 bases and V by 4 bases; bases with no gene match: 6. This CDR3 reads CASSFLGQGGYEQYF. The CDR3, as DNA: TGTGCCAGCAGTTTTCTAGGACAGGGGGGCTACGAGCAGTACTTC.